This TCR beta chain was sequenced during a study of blood T cells in healthy people across ages. This CDR3 has 16 residues. CDR1 is DFQATT and CDR2 is SNEGSKA in the germline V gene (reference sequence). Trimming shortened V by 1 base and J by 0 bases, and 16 bases separated the two germline ends. Caucasian, healthy and from Russia, the donors were aged between about 6 and 100. Isolated PBMCs totaled at least 6 million in each sample. Then a second PCR, running about 6 to 12 cycles, was carried out with a sample-barcoded 5' primer and a J-beta primer mix. TCRdb used MiXCR to reprocess the 5' RACE reads, holding one entry per CDR3 protein. Of 800,000 or so distinct CDR3 sequences listed, around 68% are singletons.

V and J are TRBV20-1 and TRBJ2-7, with a possible D match to TRBD2 (5 bases). The sequenced sample consisted of blood. This receptor was obtained from a man aged 30 to 45 in good health. This CDR3 is CSARGGEVPSSYEQYF. CDR3 DNA sequence: TGCAGTGCTAGAGGGGGAGAGGTCCCTAGCTCCTACGAGCAGTACTTC.